This TCR beta chain derives from a study of blood T cells in healthy people across ages. Per the germline V gene, CDR1 is MNHEY and CDR2 is SMNVEV (reference sequence). The CDR3 is 17 amino acids. The J segment lost 4 bases and the V segment lost 5 bases, leaving 12 bases of the junction unmatched. As regards this clonotype: The antigen remains undetermined.

Study observations and caveats: TCR beta diversity tracked closely with naive T cell percentage.

Individuals who donated were healthy Caucasians from Russia aged roughly 6 to 90. Next came a second PCR, run for about 6 to 12 cycles, which used a sample-barcoded 5' primer along with a J-beta primer mix. Individual samples furnished no less than 2.5 million CDR3-containing paired-end reads apiece. Each CDR3 protein gets one entry after TCRdb re-called the 5' RACE reads with MiXCR. The sample has some 700,000 distinct CDR3 sequences, roughly two fifths seen once; the top ten hold under 25%. Sequenced input: blood. The receptor's source is a woman aged 55-75 years in good health. The chain links TRBV27 to TRBJ2-1; 9 nucleotides align to TRBD1. The CDR3 DNA sequence: TGTGCCAGCAGTCCAGGACAGGGGTGGAGCGGGTACAATGAGCAGTTCTTC. This sequence encodes CASSPGQGWSGYNEQFF.